This TCR beta chain was retrieved from a study of blood T cell repertoires in COVID-19. Study overall: Sample material is recorded as cDNA or gDNA derived from T cells, B-cell-depleted T cells, or PBMCs.

Measured with immunoSEQ multiplex PCR; TCRdb has only the in-frame clones, and not every one. The sample consists of 120,000 to 150,000 clones, around nine tenths of them appearing once. Allocation to cohorts depended on clinical history reported by the participants. The CDR3 length is 15 residues. Germline CDR1 and CDR2: GTSNPN and SVGIG (reference sequence). The V end lost 3 bases, the J end lost 1 base, and 15 bases lay between the germline ends. This chain links TRBV30 with TRBJ1-1; no clear D gene. The sample taken for sequencing was PBMCs or T cells enriched from blood (not recorded which). The sequence came from a woman aged 25 to 39 with acute COVID-19. CDR3 loop: CAWSPLSPGNTEAFF. The CDR3 DNA reads TGTGCCTGGAGCCCCCTTTCTCCAGGGAACACTGAAGCTTTCTTT.